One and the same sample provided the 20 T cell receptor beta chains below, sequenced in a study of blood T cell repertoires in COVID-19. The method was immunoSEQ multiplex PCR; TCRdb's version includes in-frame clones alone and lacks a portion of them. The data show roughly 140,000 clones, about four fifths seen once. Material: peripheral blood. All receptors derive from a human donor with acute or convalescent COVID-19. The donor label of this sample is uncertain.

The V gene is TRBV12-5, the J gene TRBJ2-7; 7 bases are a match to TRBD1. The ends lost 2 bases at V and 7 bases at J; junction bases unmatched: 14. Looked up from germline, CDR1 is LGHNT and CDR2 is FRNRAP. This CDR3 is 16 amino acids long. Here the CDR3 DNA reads TGTGCTAGTGGTTTGACCACCCCCCAACGGGACAGTGAGCAGTACGTC. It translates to CASGLTTPQRDSEQYV.

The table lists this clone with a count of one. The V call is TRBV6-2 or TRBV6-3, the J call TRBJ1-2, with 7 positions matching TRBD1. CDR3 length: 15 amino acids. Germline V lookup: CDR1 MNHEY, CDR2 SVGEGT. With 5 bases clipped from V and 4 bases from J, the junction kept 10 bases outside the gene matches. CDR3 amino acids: CASSPWGQTPYGYTF. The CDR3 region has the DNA TGTGCCAGCAGTCCCTGGGGACAGACCCCCTATGGCTACACCTTC.

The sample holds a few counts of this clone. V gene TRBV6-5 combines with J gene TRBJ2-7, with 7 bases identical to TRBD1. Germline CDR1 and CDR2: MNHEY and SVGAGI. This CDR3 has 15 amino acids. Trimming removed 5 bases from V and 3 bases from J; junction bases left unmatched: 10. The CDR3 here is CASSPPDRVGYEQYF. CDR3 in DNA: TGTGCCAGCAGTCCCCCCGACAGGGTGGGCTACGAGCAGTACTTC.

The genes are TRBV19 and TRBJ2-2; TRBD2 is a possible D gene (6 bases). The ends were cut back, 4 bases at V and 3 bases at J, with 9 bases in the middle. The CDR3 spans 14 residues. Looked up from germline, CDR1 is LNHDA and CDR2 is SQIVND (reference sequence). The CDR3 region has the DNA TGTGCCAGTAGTACGGGACTGCACACCGGGGAGCTGTTTTTT. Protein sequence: CASSTGLHTGELFF. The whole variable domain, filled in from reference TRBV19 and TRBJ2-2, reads DGGITQSPKYLFRKEGQNVTLSCEQNLNHDAMYWYRQDPGQGLRLIYYSQIVNDFQKGDIAEGYSVSREKKESFPLTVTSAQKNPTAFYLCASSTGLHTGELFFGEGSRLTVL.

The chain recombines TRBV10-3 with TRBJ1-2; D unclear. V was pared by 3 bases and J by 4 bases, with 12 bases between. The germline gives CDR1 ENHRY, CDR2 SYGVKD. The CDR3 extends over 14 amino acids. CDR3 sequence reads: CAISEGSRAYGYTF. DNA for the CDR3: TGTGCCATCAGTGAAGGCTCGAGGGCCTATGGCTACACCTTC.

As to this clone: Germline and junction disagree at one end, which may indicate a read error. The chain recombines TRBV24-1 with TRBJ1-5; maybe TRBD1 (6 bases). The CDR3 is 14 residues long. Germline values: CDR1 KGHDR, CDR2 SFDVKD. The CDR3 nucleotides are TGTGCCACCAGCCCCGGGACACTCAATCGGCCCCAGCATTTT. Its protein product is CATSPGTLNRPQHF.

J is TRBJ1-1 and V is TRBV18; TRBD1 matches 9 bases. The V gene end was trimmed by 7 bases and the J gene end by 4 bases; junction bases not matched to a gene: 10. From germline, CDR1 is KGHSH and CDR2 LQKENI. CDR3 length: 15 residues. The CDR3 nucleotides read TGTGCCAGCTTCCCTACCGGGACAGGGTCCACTGAAGCTTTCTTT. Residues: CASFPTGTGSTEAFF.

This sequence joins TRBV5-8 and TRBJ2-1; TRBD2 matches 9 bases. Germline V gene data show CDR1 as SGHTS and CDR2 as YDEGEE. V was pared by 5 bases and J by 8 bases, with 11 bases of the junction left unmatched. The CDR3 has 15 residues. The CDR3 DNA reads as TGTGCCAGCAGGTCGTTTAGCGGGGGTGTAGATGAGCAGTTCTTC. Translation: CASRSFSGGVDEQFF.

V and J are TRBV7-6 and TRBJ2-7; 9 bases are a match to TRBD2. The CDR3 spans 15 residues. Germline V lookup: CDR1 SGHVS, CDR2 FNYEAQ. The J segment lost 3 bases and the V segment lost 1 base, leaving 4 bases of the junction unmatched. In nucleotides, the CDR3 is TGTGCCAGCAGCTTAGGGTCTAGCGGGGTCTACGAGCAGTACGTC. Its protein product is CASSLGSSGVYEQYV.

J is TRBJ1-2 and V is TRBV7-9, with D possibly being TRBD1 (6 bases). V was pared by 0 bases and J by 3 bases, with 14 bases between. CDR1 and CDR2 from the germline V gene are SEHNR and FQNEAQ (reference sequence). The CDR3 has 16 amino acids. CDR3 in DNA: TGTGCCAGCAGCTTAGCCGGGACACACACTTACTATGGCTACACCTTC. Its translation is CASSLAGTHTYYGYTF.

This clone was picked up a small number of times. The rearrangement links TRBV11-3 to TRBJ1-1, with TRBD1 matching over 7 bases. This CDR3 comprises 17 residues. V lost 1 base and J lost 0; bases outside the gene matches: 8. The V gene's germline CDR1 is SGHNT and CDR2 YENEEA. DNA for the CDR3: TGTGCCAGCAGCTTAGGAGGGGGCGACCGAGTGAACACTGAAGCTTTCTTT. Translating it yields CASSLGGGDRVNTEAFF.

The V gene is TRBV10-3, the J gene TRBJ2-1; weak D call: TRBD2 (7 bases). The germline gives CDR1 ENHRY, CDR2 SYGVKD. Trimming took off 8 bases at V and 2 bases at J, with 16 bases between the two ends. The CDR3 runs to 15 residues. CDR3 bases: TGTGCCATCCGAGGGGAGGGGGGGCCCTACAATGAGCAGTTCTTC. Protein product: CAIRGEGGPYNEQFF.

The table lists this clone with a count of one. Here the CDR3 reads CASSYSAGGHGYTF. As DNA, the CDR3 is TGTGCCAGCAGTTACTCTGCGGGGGGACATGGCTACACCTTC. The chain recombines TRBV6-5 with TRBJ1-2; a weak D match, TRBD1 (5 bases). CDR3 length: 14 amino acids. CDR1 and CDR2 (germline): MNHEY, SVGAGI. With 0 bases removed from V and 6 bases from J, the gap between germline ends came to 11 bases.

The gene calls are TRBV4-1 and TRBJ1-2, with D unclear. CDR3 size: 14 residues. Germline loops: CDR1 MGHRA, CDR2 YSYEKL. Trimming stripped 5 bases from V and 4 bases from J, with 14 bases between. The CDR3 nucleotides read TGCGCCAGCAGCTACCGGACTCCTGGCTATGGCTACACCTTC. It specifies CASSYRTPGYGYTF.

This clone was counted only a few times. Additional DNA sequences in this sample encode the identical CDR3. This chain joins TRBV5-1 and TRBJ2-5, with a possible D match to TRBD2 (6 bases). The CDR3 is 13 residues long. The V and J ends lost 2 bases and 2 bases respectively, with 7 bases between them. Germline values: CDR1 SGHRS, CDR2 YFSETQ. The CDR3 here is CASSFSGQETQYF. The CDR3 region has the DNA TGCGCCAGCAGCTTCAGCGGGCAAGAGACCCAGTACTTC.

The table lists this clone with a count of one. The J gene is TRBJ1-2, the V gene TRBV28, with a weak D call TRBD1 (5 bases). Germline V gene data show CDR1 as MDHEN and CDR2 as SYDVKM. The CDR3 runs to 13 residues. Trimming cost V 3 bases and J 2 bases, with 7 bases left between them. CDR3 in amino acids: CASSFQGNYGYTF. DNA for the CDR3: TGTGCCAGCAGTTTTCAGGGCAACTATGGCTACACCTTC.

The CDR3 nucleotides read TGTGCCACCAGTGGCTTTGGGAGGGCTAGCGGGGGGTTCTCCTACAATGAGCAGTTCTTC. Protein: CATSGFGRASGGFSYNEQFF. This chain links TRBV24-1 with TRBJ2-1; 11 bases are shared with TRBD2. V dropped 5 bases and J dropped 0; count of bases not matched to a gene: 14. CDR1 is KGHDR, CDR2 SFDVKD, per germline. The length of the CDR3 is 20 residues.

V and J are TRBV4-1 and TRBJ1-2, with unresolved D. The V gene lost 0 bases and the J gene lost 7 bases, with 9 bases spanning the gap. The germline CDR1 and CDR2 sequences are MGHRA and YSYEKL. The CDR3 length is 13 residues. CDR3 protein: CASSQERGLGYTF. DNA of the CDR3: TGCGCCAGCAGCCAAGAACGTGGGCTTGGCTACACCTTC.

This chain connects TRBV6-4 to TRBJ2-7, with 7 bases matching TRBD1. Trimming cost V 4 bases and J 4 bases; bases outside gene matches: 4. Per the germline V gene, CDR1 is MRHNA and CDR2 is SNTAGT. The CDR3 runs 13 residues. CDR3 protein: CASSVIQGYEQYF. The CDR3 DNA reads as TGTGCCAGCAGTGTTATACAGGGGTACGAGCAGTACTTC.

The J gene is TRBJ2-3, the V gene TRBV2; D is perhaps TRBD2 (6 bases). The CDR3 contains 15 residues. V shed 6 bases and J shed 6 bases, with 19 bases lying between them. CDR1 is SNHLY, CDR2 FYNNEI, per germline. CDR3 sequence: CASSPGLSIGDTQYF. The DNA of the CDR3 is TGTGCCAGCAGCCCGGGACTCTCTATTGGGGATACGCAGTATTTT.